The 26 T cell receptor beta chains below come from one sample, sequenced in a study of identical twins. TCRdb redid the calling of the 5' RACE reads with MiXCR, one entry per CDR3 protein. The data show around 300,000 distinct CDR3 sequences, with 8% to 9% seen just once and roughly 2.1% held by the top ten. Another study also made use of these data, one on yellow fever vaccine responses in identical twins.

Sequencing was carried out using memory (CD45RO+) T cells sorted from blood. These receptors came from a young woman in good health.

The V gene is TRBV7-8, the J gene TRBJ2-1; 9 nucleotides agree with TRBD2. After removal of 0 bases from V and 15 bases from J, the junction contained 9 bases not matched to a gene. CDR3 length equals 14 residues. Germline V gene lookup returns CDR1 SGHVS and CDR2 FQNEAQ. The CDR3, as DNA: TGTGCCAGCAGCTTAGCGGGTATAGCGGGAGTCGTGTTCTTC. It codes for CASSLAGIAGVVFF.

This clonotype has just a few counts. This chain uses TRBV10-3 with TRBJ2-3, with D maybe TRBD1 (7 bases). The CDR3 sequence is 13 residues long. Per the germline V gene, CDR1 is ENHRY and CDR2 is SYGVKD. V gave up 7 bases and J gave up 4 bases, with 12 bases separating them. CDR3 sequence reads: CAINPGGPDTQYF. The CDR3 coding sequence is TGTGCCATCAACCCAGGGGGGCCAGATACGCAGTATTTT.

This clonotype was detected a few times. The rearrangement links TRBV9 to TRBJ1-3; D may be TRBD1 (5 bases). Germline CDR1 reads SGDLS; CDR2 reads YYNGEE. The length of the CDR3 is 15 residues. V lost 4 bases and J lost 3, with 14 bases in between. In DNA form, the CDR3 reads TGTGCCAGCAGCCTACAAGCGGGGGGTGGAAACACCATATATTTT. Translation: CASSLQAGGGNTIYF.

The chain carries TRBV5-1 and TRBJ2-2, with a tentative D call TRBD1 (6 bases). The V gene lost 6 bases and the J gene lost 0 bases, with 12 bases spanning the gap. In germline, CDR1 is SGHRS, CDR2 YFSETQ. This CDR3 is built from 15 residues. The CDR3 is CASNRGTPNTGELFF. The CDR3, as DNA: TGCGCCAGCAACCGAGGGACACCGAACACCGGGGAGCTGTTTTTT.

This clonotype was seen more than once but under ten times. The V and J genes are TRBV20-1 and TRBJ2-5, with 9 positions matching TRBD1. The CDR3 length is 17 residues. Germline V gene data show CDR1 as DFQATT and CDR2 as SNEGSKA (reference sequence). The trim removed 5 bases at V and 2 bases at J, leaving 15 bases unmatched. CDR3 bases: TGCAGTGCTCCACCCCTTAGGGGACAGGGCCGACAAGAGACCCAGTACTTC. Its translation: CSAPPLRGQGRQETQYF.

This chain connects TRBV19 to TRBJ2-2, with unresolved D. V lost 7 bases, J lost 7 bases, and 19 bases lay in between. The CDR3 is 15 amino acids. CDR1 LNHDA and CDR2 SQIVND come from the germline V gene (reference sequence). The CDR3 bases are TGTGCCAGTAATCATTTGGCAGGCGCGAACGGGGAGCTGTTTTTT. Amino acids: CASNHLAGANGELFF.

The V gene is TRBV18, the J gene TRBJ2-1, with TRBD2 as a possible D gene (6 bases). Germline values: CDR1 KGHSH, CDR2 LQKENI. The ends were cut back, 6 bases at V and 6 bases at J, with 12 bases in the middle. The CDR3 extends over 13 amino acids. CDR3 sequence: CASSRQTSNEQFF. The CDR3 DNA is TGTGCCAGCTCGCGTCAGACTAGCAATGAGCAGTTCTTC.

The sample holds many counts of this clonotype. J is TRBJ2-1 and V is TRBV5-1; TRBD1 is a possible D gene (5 bases). V shed 4 bases and J shed 6 bases, with 14 bases lying between them. Germline CDR1 SGHRS, CDR2 YFSETQ. This CDR3 has 14 residues. The CDR3 spells CASSPYRQINEQFF. The DNA of the CDR3 is TGCGCCAGCAGCCCATATAGACAGATCAATGAGCAGTTCTTC.

The chain combines TRBV12-3 or TRBV12-4 with TRBJ1-2, with 9 positions matching TRBD1. The CDR3 loop spans 16 amino acids. Losses at the gene ends were 6 bases for V and 7 bases for J; bases not matched to a gene: 15. This CDR3 reads CASSLTGGWGYLGYTF. The CDR3, as DNA: TGTGCCAGCAGCCTGACAGGGGGTTGGGGGTATCTTGGCTACACCTTC.

This clonotype was counted ten times or more. The V call is TRBV20-1, the J call TRBJ1-1, with D possibly TRBD1 on 6 matching bases. The germline gives CDR1 DFQATT, CDR2 SNEGSKA (reference sequence). Trimming pared 6 bases from V and 4 bases from J, leaving 18 bases between. The CDR3 sequence is 14 residues long. CDR3 nucleotide sequence: TGCAGTGCCCGTGGGGGGGCAGGAGGCACTGAAGCTTTCTTT. This codes for CSARGGAGGTEAFF.

This clonotype has ten or more counts. The chain links TRBV28 to TRBJ1-5, with unresolved D. V was cut by 3 bases and J by 2 bases, with 14 bases left in between. Germline CDR1 and CDR2: MDHEN and SYDVKM. There are 16 residues in the CDR3. The CDR3 region is CASSFGVNTGNQPQHF. The CDR3 DNA is TGTGCCAGCAGTTTTGGCGTAAACACGGGCAATCAGCCCCAGCATTTT.

This clonotype was detected only a few times. The chain has TRBV19 and TRBJ1-5; D is uncertain. V lost 2 bases, J lost 3 bases, and 14 bases lay in between. The CDR3 has 16 amino acids. Germline V lookup: CDR1 LNHDA, CDR2 SQIVND (reference sequence). CDR3 sequence (DNA): TGTGCCAGTAGTATACCCCGGTGGTCCGTCAATCAGCCCCAGCATTTT. The encoded protein is CASSIPRWSVNQPQHF.

This clonotype appeared a few times. The chain uses TRBV28 and TRBJ1-3, with D unresolved. The CDR3 sequence is 13 residues long. V gave up 8 bases and J gave up 8 bases, with 16 bases separating them. CDR1 is MDHEN, CDR2 SYDVKM, per germline. The CDR3, as DNA: TGTGCCAGCCGATCTCATTCGGAGGACACCATATATTTT. Its translation is CASRSHSEDTIYF.

This sequence joins TRBV7-9 and TRBJ2-6; D ambiguous. This CDR3 has 16 residues. The ends were cut back, 2 bases at V and 1 base at J, with 9 bases in the middle. Germline assignment: CDR1 SEHNR and CDR2 FQNEAQ (reference sequence). CDR3 protein: CASSLSPKSGANVLTF. CDR3 bases: TGTGCCAGCAGCTTATCTCCTAAATCTGGGGCCAACGTCCTGACTTTC. The complete variable domain, with remaining parts taken from reference TRBV7-9 and TRBJ2-6, reads DTGVSQNPRHKITKRGQNVTFRCDPISEHNRLYWYRQTLGQGPEFLTYFQNEAQLEKSRLLSDRFSAERPKGSFSTLEIQRTEQGDSAMYLCASSLSPKSGANVLTFGAGSRLTVL.

Only a few counts were recorded for this clonotype. The J gene is TRBJ2-1, the V gene TRBV20-1; 7 bases line up with TRBD2. Germline CDR1 and CDR2: DFQATT and SNEGSKA (reference sequence). The CDR3 has 15 residues. Unmatched junction bases numbered 9, after V lost 2 bases and J lost 5 bases. The CDR3 DNA follows: TGCAGTGCTAGAACTAGCGCCCGACTCAACAATGAGCAGTTCTTC. This translates into CSARTSARLNNEQFF.

This clonotype occurred many times. This sequence joins TRBV3-1 and TRBJ2-2; no definite D call. The germline CDR1 and CDR2 sequences are LGHDT and YNNKEL (reference sequence). CDR3 length equals 13 residues. The V gene lost 1 base and the J gene lost 7 bases, with 7 bases spanning the gap. This CDR3 reads CASSQVRNGELFF. CDR3 sequence (DNA): TGTGCCAGCAGCCAAGTGAGGAACGGGGAGCTGTTTTTT. Filled out from reference TRBV3-1 and TRBJ2-2, the complete variable domain reads DTAVSQTPKYLVTQMGNDKSIKCEQNLGHDTMYWYKQDSKKFLKIMFSYNNKELIINETVPNRFSPKSPDKAHLNLHINSLELGDSAVYFCASSQVRNGELFFGEGSRLTVL.

Many counts were recorded for this clonotype. V usage is TRBV20-1 and J usage is TRBJ2-2, with TRBD2 as a possible D gene (5 bases). The CDR3 covers 14 residues. Germline V gene lookup returns CDR1 DFQATT and CDR2 SNEGSKA (reference sequence). The V end was cut by 5 bases, the J end by 0 bases, with 10 bases between. The CDR3 coding sequence is TGCAGTGCTCAGAATAGCGCGAACACCGGGGAGCTGTTTTTT. It codes for CSAQNSANTGELFF.

The chain uses TRBV20-1 and TRBJ2-1, with no clear D. V lost 5 bases and J 1 base, leaving 15 bases between the germline ends. Looked up from germline, CDR1 is DFQATT and CDR2 is SNEGSKA (reference sequence). The CDR3 runs to 15 residues. CDR3 coding DNA: TGCAGTGCTCCCCGTTCGGGTTTATCCTACAATGAGCAGTTCTTC. It specifies CSAPRSGLSYNEQFF.

The rearrangement uses TRBV28 and TRBJ2-7; D is ambiguous. V was trimmed by 1 base and J by 7 bases, leaving 17 bases between them. The germline CDR1 and CDR2 sequences are MDHEN and SYDVKM. The CDR3 sequence is 15 residues long. In DNA, the CDR3 is TGTGCCAGCAGTTTATCTAGGGTACGCTCCCGAGAGCAGTACGTC. This encodes CASSLSRVRSREQYV.

This clonotype was counted a few times. This chain uses TRBV7-2 with TRBJ1-2; D is undetermined. The germline gives CDR1 SGHTA, CDR2 FQGNSA. The CDR3 is 11 residues long. V dropped 4 bases and J dropped 10 bases, with 10 bases sitting between them. The CDR3 reads CASSSTRYYTF. DNA of the CDR3: TGTGCCAGCAGCTCGACACGATACTACACCTTC. Supplemented by reference TRBV7-2 and TRBJ1-2, the full variable domain reads GAGVSQSPSNKVTEKGKDVELRCDPISGHTALYWYRQSLGQGLEFLIYFQGNSAPDKSGLPSDRFSAERTGGSVSTLTIQRTQQEDSAVYLCASSSTRYYTFGSGTRLTVV.

The V and J genes are TRBV7-8 and TRBJ1-1, with 7 positions matching TRBD1. Germline trimming cut 2 bases from V and 2 bases from J; bases unmatched to any gene: 5. CDR3 length: 15 residues. The germline V gene has CDR1 SGHVS and CDR2 FQNEAQ. The CDR3 loop is CASSLYGDSNTEAFF. The CDR3 region has the DNA TGTGCCAGCAGCTTATACGGGGACAGCAACACTGAAGCTTTCTTT. The full variable domain, in which reference TRBV7-8 and TRBJ1-1 provide the parts outside the CDR3, is GAGVSQSPRYKVAKRGQDVALRCDPISGHVSLFWYQQALGQGPEFLTYFQNEAQLDKSGLPSDRFFAERPEGSVSTLKIQRTQQEDSAVYLCASSLYGDSNTEAFFGQGTRLTVV.

In its sample, this clonotype was seen a few times. J is TRBJ1-2 and V is TRBV19, with TRBD1 identical over 8 bases. The CDR3 is 13 amino acids. After removal of 10 bases from V and 1 base from J, the junction contained 5 bases not matched to a gene. Germline V gene data show CDR1 as LNHDA and CDR2 as SQIVND (reference sequence). DNA of the CDR3: TGTGCCACAAACAGGGGGTTTAACTATGGCTACACCTTC. Residues: CATNRGFNYGYTF.

There are many counts of this clonotype. The V and J genes are TRBV5-6 and TRBJ2-3, with no clear D. The germline CDR1 and CDR2 sequences are SGHDT and YYEEEE. Trimming left V 4 bases short and J 3 bases short, with 6 bases between. The CDR3 covers 12 residues. CDR3 sequence: CASSGLTDTQYF. CDR3 DNA: TGTGCCAGCAGCGGCCTTACAGATACGCAGTATTTT.

A few counts support this clonotype. The V and J genes are TRBV29-1 and TRBJ1-2; D gene unclear. This CDR3 comprises 14 residues. Per the germline V gene, CDR1 is SQVTM and CDR2 is ANQGSEA. V lost 2 bases to trimming and J lost 4 bases, with 14 bases between them. The DNA of the CDR3 is TGCAGCGTTGAACGAGGGTCGGGAAGCTATGGCTACACCTTC. Translating gives CSVERGSGSYGYTF. Using reference TRBV29-1 and TRBJ1-2 for the parts outside the CDR3, the full variable domain is SAVISQKPSRDICQRGTSLTIQCQVDSQVTMMFWYRQQPGQSLTLIATANQGSEATYESGFVIDKFPISRPNLTFSTLTVSNMSPEDSSIYLCSVERGSGSYGYTFGSGTRLTVV.

This clonotype was detected a few times. CDR3 DNA: TGTGCCAGCAGTTTCACGGCAGGCGGATTCTCAGGGCAGTACTTC. Protein sequence: CASSFTAGGFSGQYF. The chain recombines TRBV27 with TRBJ2-7; D unresolved. Trimming pared 3 bases from V and 9 bases from J, leaving 21 bases between. This CDR3 has 15 residues. From germline, CDR1 is MNHEY and CDR2 SMNVEV (reference sequence).

In its sample, this clonotype was seen a few times. The J gene is TRBJ2-1, the V gene TRBV6-5; D unresolved. The ends were cut back, 0 bases at V and 5 bases at J, with 11 bases in the middle. The germline V gene encodes CDR1 MNHEY and CDR2 SVGAGI. CDR3 length: 15 amino acids. The DNA of the CDR3 is TGTGCCAGCAGTTACTCGGCCGGGTGGAACAATGAGCAGTTCTTC. It is translated as CASSYSAGWNNEQFF.